This TCR beta chain was obtained from a study of cytotoxic CD8 clonotypes in ibrutinib-treated CLL. V was shortened by 11 bases and J by 8 bases, with 19 bases between the two germline ends. Germline values: CDR1 LNHDA, CDR2 SQIVND (reference sequence). The CDR3 consists of 13 residues. To note about this clone: The target antigen is unknown.

The protocol was immunoSEQ multiplex PCR, while the TCRdb copy is restricted to in-frame clones and leaves out a portion. The sample lists more than 45,000 clones, 75% to 90% seen once, with 20% in the top ten. Whole-study results and caveats: Clonality showed a rise at ibrutinib response that reversed toward baseline at progression.

The chain links TRBV19 to TRBJ1-3; D might be TRBD1 (6 bases). This TCR was sampled from a human donor with chronic lymphocytic leukemia. Sequencing used PBMCs, obtained after 24 months of ibrutinib treatment. The CDR3 DNA is TGTGCCTCACAGGGCGTCGGTGGCTACACCATATATTTT. Protein: CASQGVGGYTIYF.